Each of the 7 T cell receptor beta chains below was sequenced from the same sample in a study of T cells after yellow fever vaccination. TCRdb analysed the 5' RACE reads with MiXCR anew, one entry per CDR3 protein. The sample lists under 350,000 distinct CDR3 sequences, about 4% occurring once. This specimen was PBMCs, taken 5 days after the yellow fever booster vaccination. These TCRs come from a man aged 18 to 29 who received the YFV17D yellow fever vaccine.

J is TRBJ2-3 and V is TRBV7-2, with 8 bases matching TRBD1. Germline values: CDR1 SGHTA, CDR2 FQGNSA. Trimming removed 3 bases from V and 3 bases from J; junction bases left unmatched: 5. The length of the CDR3 is 15 residues. In DNA form, the CDR3 reads TGTGCCAGCAGCTTTCAGGGGGCCGTGACAGATACGCAGTATTTT. This translates into CASSFQGAVTDTQYF. The whole variable domain, remainder taken from reference TRBV7-2 and TRBJ2-3, is GAGVSQSPSNKVTEKGKDVELRCDPISGHTALYWYRQSLGQGLEFLIYFQGNSAPDKSGLPSDRFSAERTGGSVSTLTIQRTQQEDSAVYLCASSFQGAVTDTQYFGPGTRLTVL.

V and J are TRBV7-2 and TRBJ1-2; no reliable D call. The germline V and J ends were trimmed by 1 base and 4 bases, with 13 bases remaining between them. Germline lookup yields CDR1 SGHTA and CDR2 FQGNSA. The CDR3 consists of 15 residues. The CDR3: CASSLGFPGLYGYTF. The CDR3 DNA reads as TGTGCCAGCAGCTTAGGATTCCCGGGCCTCTATGGCTACACCTTC.

The chain carries TRBV10-2 and TRBJ2-1, with D uncertain. The CDR3 totals 11 residues. Trimming removed 3 bases at V and 5 bases at J, with 2 bases between. Germline CDR1 WSHSY, CDR2 SAAADI. CDR3 loop: CASSENNEQFF. CDR3 nucleotide sequence: TGCGCCAGCAGTGAAAACAATGAGCAGTTCTTC.

This clonotype has a handful of counts. The V gene is TRBV4-1, the J gene TRBJ2-6, with a tentative D call TRBD1 (6 bases). The germline CDR1 and CDR2 sequences are MGHRA and YSYEKL. The ends were cut back, 11 bases at V and 1 base at J, with 21 bases in the middle. The CDR3 runs 17 residues. The CDR3 sequence is CAVTGTPERSGANVLTF. The CDR3 coding sequence is TGCGCCGTGACCGGGACACCTGAACGTTCTGGGGCCAACGTCCTGACTTTC.

The CDR3 bases are TGCGCCAGCAGTCAAGGTTGGGGCAATCAGCCCCAGCATTTT. Translating gives CASSQGWGNQPQHF. The chain links TRBV5-1 to TRBJ1-5; D gene unclear. Trimming stripped 5 bases from V and 2 bases from J, with 11 bases between. The CDR3 is 14 residues long. CDR1 and CDR2 from the germline V gene are SGHRS and YFSETQ.

This clonotype has a handful of counts. The chain is built from TRBV24-1 and TRBJ1-1; no clear D. With 1 base removed from V and 1 base from J, the gap between germline ends came to 3 bases. The CDR3 totals 13 residues. Germline CDR1 reads KGHDR; CDR2 reads SFDVKD. The DNA of the CDR3 is TGTGCCACCAGTGATTTCGGGAACACTGAAGCTTTCTTT. It is translated as CATSDFGNTEAFF.

This clonotype showed up many times. The chain combines TRBV18 with TRBJ2-4; D may be TRBD1 (6 bases). V was trimmed by 3 bases and J by 7 bases, leaving 13 bases between them. Germline CDR1 is KGHSH and CDR2 is LQKENI. The CDR3 totals 14 residues. Here the CDR3 DNA reads TGTGCCAGCTCACCCGCGGCAGGGGTGAACATTCAGTACTTC. It specifies CASSPAAGVNIQYF.